This TCR beta chain was captured in a study of identical twins. This clonotype was found a few times. Using its own MiXCR run on the 5' RACE reads, TCRdb lists one record per CDR3 protein. The sample holds some 660,000 distinct CDR3 sequences, less than 10% seen once. CDR1 and CDR2 (germline): SGHTA, FQGNSA. The CDR3 covers 14 residues. The ends were cut back, 2 bases at V and 6 bases at J, with 13 bases in the middle. These records were also assigned to another study, of yellow fever vaccine responses in identical twins. That publication notes: Vaccine T cell responses of twins reportedly seemed partly convergent and partly personalized.

The chain recombines TRBV7-2 with TRBJ1-2; D might be TRBD1 (6 bases). This clonotype was obtained from a young woman in good health. The sample comprised PBMCs. The CDR3 sequence: CASSLRQVLDGYTF. The CDR3 region has the DNA TGTGCCAGCAGCTTACGACAGGTTCTCGATGGCTACACCTTC.